This record covers a single T cell receptor (beta chain). This record belongs to a study of blood T cell repertoires in COVID-19. In germline, CDR1 is MNHEY, CDR2 SVGAGI. The J segment lost 6 bases and the V segment lost 7 bases, leaving 7 bases of the junction unmatched. This CDR3 comprises 13 residues. Participant ages covered roughly 18 to 90 years across 24 US areas. Measured with immunoSEQ multiplex PCR; TCRdb has only the in-frame clones, and not every one. The table records hundreds of thousands of clones, 80% to 90% of them present only once. The TCR was taken from a man aged 18 to 35 who had recovered from COVID-19. Sequencing was carried out using PBMCs or T cells enriched from blood (not recorded which). The chain joins TRBV6-5 to TRBJ1-1; the match to TRBD1 covers 8 bases. CDR3: CASTTGVLAEAFF. In DNA form, the CDR3 reads TGTGCCAGCACGACAGGGGTTCTCGCTGAAGCTTTCTTT.